Sequencing of this TCR beta chain was carried out in a study of cytotoxic CD8 clonotypes in ibrutinib-treated CLL (dated by TCRdb to the early 2020s). Notes on the research overall: The cohort included around 16 treatment-naive and around 10 relapsed/refractory patients; around 18 were IGHV unmutated. Partial responses were observed in around 25 patients and complete responses in 2; after a median follow-up of 68 months, remission was maintained in roughly 15 patients and progression was observed in about twelve. Response samples were obtained after a median of 12 months of treatment, with a range of roughly 6 to 40 months. On average, each sample yielded 255,043 productive templates and about 94,000 productive rearrangements. Of the approximately 87 people in the trial, around 25 had longitudinal samples available. Cryopreserved peripheral blood mononuclear cells were obtained prior to treatment, at the time of response, and at either disease progression or sustained remission. Patients were still on ibrutinib when every remission and progressive disease sample was collected.

The investigation overall reported the following: Sampling times were not matched between sustained-remission and progressing patients, and lymph node repertoires were not studied. Public clonotypes were rare and either shrank or stayed stable during treatment, and the rise in clonality at ibrutinib response reflected expansion of private clonotypes. At baseline, clonality was higher than in age-matched healthy donors and showed a strong correlation with circulating CD8+ T-cell counts. Clonality increased at ibrutinib response, stayed stable in sustained remission, and fell back toward baseline at progression.

In regard to this clone: Its binding antigen is unknown. No per-base quality is available; no much larger clone lies one base away.

On a MiSeq, deep resolution sequencing aimed for a depth between 1 in 1 million and 1 in 200,000 T cells, with each clonotype covered about 9.9x on average. The immunoSEQ hsTCRB Kit was used to generate TCR beta libraries. The original methods were these. Data were analyzed with ImmunoSEQ Data Assistant and ImmunoSEQ Analyzer, with V, D and J genes assigned per IMGT definitions. Clonality, which ranges from 0 to 1, was calculated as one minus the normalized Shannon entropy of productive rearrangement frequencies. Only overrepresented clonotypes making up at least 0.05% of the repertoire of each patient were included in the public clonotype analysis. Some 13 age-matched healthy donor repertoires from immuneACCESS served as clonality controls. Here the immuneACCESS table is served through TCRdb, limited to in-frame sequences with V and J called. Missing clones are a known gap in these copies; in checked studies unresolved V genes cover under half, and the rest lacks a known reason. Clone size and V and J calls were adopted from that table, with D and trimming inferred from the DNA. The sample includes under 150,000 clones, with 65% to 85% observed a single time. Clones ranked in the top ten supply approximately 7.6% of the sample.

For TCR beta library preparation, roughly 2 micrograms of genomic DNA were extracted from the cryopreserved PBMCs. High-throughput TCR beta sequencing was performed on longitudinal blood samples from CLL patients receiving ibrutinib monotherapy. The patients were enrolled in a single-center, open-label phase 2 trial of ibrutinib monotherapy. The germline V gene provides CDR1 MNHNS and CDR2 SASEGT. V lost 6 bases and J lost 5 bases; the stretch between them is 19 bases long. The cysteine opens and the phenylalanine closes a CDR3 of 15 amino acids. The CDR3 DNA has 45 bases and is translated from base 1.

The clonotype comes from a human donor with chronic lymphocytic leukemia. Sequenced material: PBMCs, taken after 36 months of ibrutinib treatment. Recombination connected TRBV6-1 to TRBJ2-5, with the D assignment possibly TRBD1 or TRBD2, given 6 matching bases for each. The CDR3 protein sequence reads: CASRRLVGGPETQYF. The nucleotide sequence is given as TGTGCCAGCAGGAGGCTTGTAGGGGGGCCTGAGACCCAGTACTTC.